A single sample gave rise to the 23 T cell receptor beta chains below, sequenced in a study of tumor and adjacent non-tumor tissue in lung cancer. This sample's RNA came from whole unsorted tissue. This non-tumor lung sample came from over 3 cm beyond the tumor edge. TCRbeta libraries were built with three rounds of nested PCR, modified from ARM-PCR. A single record per CDR3 protein comes from TCRdb applying MiXCR to the multiplex PCR reads. Here the sample spans approximately 79,000 distinct CDR3 sequences, over 60% being singletons. Sequencing used distant non-tumor lung tissue. These receptors all come from a man aged 65 to 85 with non-small cell lung cancer.

This clonotype was counted between two and nine times. V gene TRBV12-3 or TRBV12-4 combines with J gene TRBJ2-7; no clear D. CDR3 length: 14 amino acids. V was trimmed by 6 bases and J by 6 bases, leaving 18 bases between them. The CDR3 loop is CASSLLTLESEQYF. CDR3 nucleotides: TGTGCCAGCAGCCTCCTGACACTCGAGAGCGAGCAGTACTTC.

This clonotype appeared many times. CDR3 amino acids: CSVTPPRGARGYTF. The CDR3 bases are TGCAGCGTTACTCCTCCCCGGGGGGCGCGTGGCTACACCTTC. This sequence joins TRBV29-1 and TRBJ1-2; D possibly corresponds to TRBD1 (6 bases). V shed 5 bases and J shed 7 bases, with 20 bases lying between them. This CDR3 is 14 amino acids long. Germline CDR1 and CDR2: SQVTM and ANQGSEA.

This clonotype was counted a few times. The rearrangement links TRBV20-1 to TRBJ1-6; D perhaps matches TRBD1 (5 bases). There are 17 residues in the CDR3. Germline V CDR1 and CDR2: DFQATT, SNEGSKA (reference sequence). V lost 1 base to trimming and J lost 0 bases, with 13 bases between them. The CDR3 DNA is TGCAGTGCTAGAGGGGGCCCTTCTAGCTCCTATAATTCACCCCTCCACTTT. Translation: CSARGGPSSSYNSPLHF.

This clonotype was seen many times. V is TRBV10-3 and J is TRBJ2-7; 14 bases line up with TRBD2. Germline-derived CDR1 and CDR2 are ENHRY and SYGVKD. J gave up 5 bases and V 7 bases, and 10 bases lay outside the gene matches. The CDR3 is 16 amino acids. The CDR3 DNA reads as TGTGCCATCACCAACATGGGACTAGCGGGAGTCAACGAGCAGTACTTC. Its protein product is CAITNMGLAGVNEQYF.

Concerning this clonotype: Lacking the conserved final phenylalanine or tryptophan, this CDR3 likely reflects a read error. The DNA is omitted, as the CDR3 cannot be located on it reliably, and the CDR3 follows TCRdb's listing. The genes are TRBV12-3 or TRBV12-4 and TRBJ2-5; the D call TRBD2 from the table was never checked on the DNA. From its first to its last residue, the CDR3 has 15 amino acids. CDR3: CASSGLAGEVETQYS.

The J gene is TRBJ1-2, the V gene TRBV29-1, with TRBD1 matching over 7 bases. CDR1 SQVTM and CDR2 ANQGSEA come from the germline V gene. With V trimmed by 5 bases and J by 10 bases, 16 bases remained unmatched. This CDR3 contains 14 residues. The CDR3 nucleotides read TGCAGCGTTAATTTGCGACAGGGTTCGTACGACTACACCTTC. The encoded protein is CSVNLRQGSYDYTF.

As to this clonotype: A read error may account for a junction end that differs from germline. The rearrangement joins TRBV10-3 to TRBJ2-2; the D gene is possibly TRBD2 (5 bases). CDR3 length equals 15 residues. Per germline, CDR1 ENHRY and CDR2 SYGVKD. CDR3 sequence reads: CAISEPRDATGELFF. DNA for the CDR3: TGTGCCATCAGTGAGCCTCGGGATGCCACCGGGGAACTGTTTTTT.

As to this clonotype: The CDR3 end shows no conserved phenylalanine or tryptophan, and so a read error is likely. J is TRBJ1-2 and V is TRBV12-3 or TRBV12-4; D is undetermined. CDR3 length: 11 residues. The V end was cut by 10 bases, the J end by 6 bases, with 12 bases between. This CDR3 is CANTLGDGYTL. CDR3 in DNA: TGTGCCAACACCCTCGGAGATGGCTACACCTTG.

About this clonotype itself: One end of the junction is discordant with germline, which a read error may explain. This chain links TRBV6-2 or TRBV6-3 with TRBJ1-1; possible D gene TRBD1, 6 bases. Germline V gene lookup returns CDR1 MNHEY and CDR2 SVGEGT. The CDR3 loop spans 15 amino acids. The CDR3 DNA is TGTGTCAGCCGACCTTTTATGGGACAAAGAATAGAAGCTTTCTTT. The encoded protein is CVSRPFMGQRIEAFF.

As for this clonotype: A read error may produce the germline difference seen at one junction end. The V and J genes are TRBV20-1 and TRBJ1-5, with 7 bases lining up with TRBD1. The CDR3 runs 16 residues. Germline loops: CDR1 DFQATT, CDR2 SNEGSKA (reference sequence). The CDR3 DNA reads TGCAGTGTCCCTGGGGAGATTGACAGGGTGAATCAGCACCAGCATTTT. This encodes CSVPGEIDRVNQHQHF.

A note on this clonotype: A much larger clone differs by one base, so this may be a read error. This chain links TRBV6-6 with TRBJ1-1, with a weak D call TRBD1 (5 bases). CDR1 and CDR2 from the germline V gene are MNHNY and SVGAGI (reference sequence). CDR3 size: 13 residues. As DNA, the CDR3 is TGTACCAGCAGGTACACAGGGAACACTGAAGCTTTCTTT. Protein: CTSRYTGNTEAFF.

For this clonotype: Given the absence of the conserved phenylalanine or tryptophan at the CDR3 end, a read error is likely. The DNA is omitted, as the CDR3 cannot be located on it reliably, and the CDR3 follows TCRdb's listing. The rearrangement uses TRBV4-1 and TRBJ2-7; the DNA was not used to check the table's D call, TRBD2. The CDR3 is 16 amino acids in total, end residues counted. Looked up from germline, CDR1 is MGHRA and CDR2 is YSYEKL. The CDR3 loop is CASSRTLAGEGDEQCL.

This chain joins TRBV29-1 and TRBJ2-3, with D maybe TRBD2 (6 bases). CDR1 and CDR2 (germline): SQVTM, ANQGSEA. Between the trimmed V and J ends, which lost 0 bases and 0 bases, there was a span of 10 bases. This CDR3 has 15 residues. CDR3 DNA: TGCAGCGTTGAAGATCCTACTAGCAGCACAGATACGCAGTATTTT. Translation gives CSVEDPTSSTDTQYF.

As regards this clonotype: A read error may produce the germline difference seen at one junction end. The chain combines TRBV6-1 with TRBJ1-3; D is unresolved. The CDR3 length is 15 residues. Germline-derived CDR1 and CDR2 are MNHNS and SASEGT. DNA for the CDR3: TGTGCCAGCAGCCACTGGACGAGCTCTGGAAACACAATATATTTT. This codes for CASSHWTSSGNTIYF.

This clonotype was counted a few times. At one boundary the junction diverges from the germline segment, which might be a read error. J is TRBJ2-1 and V is TRBV11-3; 13 nucleotides align to TRBD2. The CDR3 has 15 residues. Germline V gene data show CDR1 as SGHNT and CDR2 as YENEEA. The CDR3 spells CVSSPGLAGVGEQFF. The CDR3 region has the DNA TGTGTCAGCAGCCCAGGACTAGCGGGAGTGGGAGAGCAGTTCTTC.

The chain combines TRBV5-6 with TRBJ2-5, with D possibly being TRBD1 (5 bases). Germline loops: CDR1 SGHDT, CDR2 YYEEEE. This CDR3 contains 14 residues. CDR3 DNA: TGTACCATCAGCTTGGGGCCAGTAAAAGAGACCCAGTACTTC. Translated, it gives CTISLGPVKETQYF.

This clonotype turned up a few times. This clone may be a read error of a much larger clone one base away. The chain is built from TRBV7-9 and TRBJ2-3; 8 bases map to TRBD1. The CDR3 has 12 residues. In germline, CDR1 is SEHNR, CDR2 FQNEAQ (reference sequence). The DNA for the CDR3 is TGTACTAACGGACAGGGTGCAGATACGCAGTATTTT. Translation gives CTNGQGADTQYF.

Points on this clonotype: A read error may account for a junction end that differs from germline. V and J are TRBV29-1 and TRBJ1-2; a possible D gene is TRBD1 (5 bases). The CDR3 has 13 residues. The germline V gene has CDR1 SQVTM and CDR2 ANQGSEA. The CDR3 spells CSVLYPGDYGYNF. DNA of the CDR3: TGCAGCGTTCTATATCCGGGGGACTATGGCTACAACTTC.

Comments on this clonotype: At one of its ends the junction is not consistent with the germline gene, which may arise from a read error. V is TRBV12-3 or TRBV12-4 and J is TRBJ2-3; D may be TRBD1 (6 bases). This CDR3 contains 14 residues. This CDR3 is CASMSGGGTDKQYF. CDR3 DNA sequence: TGTGCCAGCATGAGCGGTGGGGGCACAGATAAGCAGTATTTT.

Worth noting for this clonotype: Because the CDR3 is missing its conserved closing phenylalanine or tryptophan, this is likely a read error. The chain links TRBV4-1 to TRBJ1-1; D unclear. CDR1 and CDR2 (germline): MGHRA, YSYEKL. Trimming pared 1 base from V and 9 bases from J, leaving 6 bases between. The CDR3 covers 11 residues. The CDR3 nucleotides are TGCGCCAGCAGCCAAGGTGGGAAAGCTTTCATT. Amino acids: CASSQGGKAFI.

Many counts were recorded for this clonotype. The chain joins TRBV4-3 to TRBJ2-3; 10 bases are shared with TRBD2. The length of the CDR3 is 17 residues. Trimming cost V 1 base and J 0 bases; bases outside gene matches: 4. Germline-derived CDR1 and CDR2 are LGHNA and YSLEER. The CDR3 protein is CASSQGTAGGSTDTQYF. DNA for the CDR3: TGCGCCAGCAGCCAAGGGACAGCGGGAGGGAGCACAGATACGCAGTATTTT.

The chain is built from TRBV5-6 and TRBJ2-7, with 7 positions matching TRBD1. This CDR3 comprises 14 residues. Germline-derived CDR1 and CDR2 are SGHDT and YYEEEE. The CDR3 DNA reads TGTACCGGCACCTGGGGACAGAGTTCCTACGAGCAGTACTTC. This encodes CTGTWGQSSYEQYF. Variable domain in full (rest from reference TRBV5-6 and TRBJ2-7): DAGVTQSPTHLIKTRGQQVTLRCSPKSGHDTVSWYQQALGQGPQFIFQYYEEEERQRGNFPDRFSGHQFPNYSSELNVNALLLGDSALYLCTGTWGQSSYEQYFGPGTRLTVT.

On this clonotype: One junction end does not reproduce the germline sequence, and a read error may be involved. The genes are TRBV11-2 and TRBJ1-6, with 7 bases that match TRBD1. The CDR3 covers 15 residues. CDR1 is SGHAT and CDR2 is FQNNGV in the germline V gene. CDR3: CASSSGTAYNSLLQF. CDR3 sequence (DNA): TGTGCCAGCAGCTCCGGGACAGCGTATAATTCACTCCTCCAGTTT.